This TCR beta chain was obtained from a study of CD8 T cells in Susac syndrome (dated by TCRdb to the late 2010s). Broadly, across the study: Among the Susac syndrome patients who were sequenced, clinically active disease was present in five or six and clinical remission was observed in fewer than 10. At the time of blood withdrawal, Susac syndrome patients were either therapy-naive, taking corticosteroids (with some also receiving IVIg), or on IVIg alone. The study used repertoire sequencing to test whether antigen drove CD8+ T cell activation and differentiation in Susac syndrome. The study compared CD8+ T cell repertoire clonality among roughly 12 healthy donors, around 14 Susac syndrome patients and roughly 16 multiple sclerosis patients. Study-wide findings and limitations: The TCR sequencing and HLA analysis was acknowledged to have included a relatively small number of individuals. Around 15 Susac-specific public clones were identified in the total CD8+ repertoire, and roughly five Susac-specific public clones were identified in the CD8+ TEMRA repertoire. Susac syndrome CD8+ repertoires showed clonal expansion, highest in CD8+ TEMRA cells and greater in clinically active than remitting patients.

Peripheral blood CD8+ and CD4+ T cells from healthy donors, Susac syndrome patients and multiple sclerosis patients were profiled by high-throughput TCR beta sequencing. Recently defined diagnostic criteria for definite or probable disease were met by the Susac syndrome patients. Bulk CD8+ and CD4+ T cells were purified by magnetic negative isolation, whereas CD8+ TEMRA cells were enriched by FACS. Blood was collected in EDTA tubes and processed within 24 hours, with PBMCs isolated through density gradient centrifugation. PBMCs destined for TCR sequencing were cryopreserved in liquid nitrogen and later thawed in a 37 °C water bath. The sorted or isolated CD4+, CD8+ and CD8+ TEMRA cells had a purity of 90% or higher. The CDR3, cysteine through phenylalanine, is 14 amino acids long. Only the CDR3 portion is preserved as DNA: 42 bases, with reading frame beginning at the first base. CDR1 and CDR2 (MDHEN, SYDVKM) derive from the germline V gene. V is cut back by 7 bases and J by 5 bases, with 3 bases in the junction unmatched.

A remark on this clonotype: It has no known antigen specificity. It has no much larger one-base neighbor in the sample; base qualities were not kept.

RNA was extracted using the RNeasy kit, and about 0.5 to 1 ug of the RNA was reverse transcribed with random hexamers. The immunoSEQ multiplex PCR assay, which covers 54 Vbeta and 13 Jbeta segments, was used to amplify TCR beta CDR3 regions. To correct PCR amplification bias, a synthetic template baseline was used for both primer optimization and computational correction. The study's processing was this. Reads were assigned to V, D and J genes according to IMGT and analyzed in immunoSEQ Analyzer, with only productive sequences retained. Clonality was calculated as one minus the Shannon entropy normalized by log2 of the number of productive unique sequences. Public and private clones were assessed among the 100 most prevalent clones of each patient and control. Clones were defined as Susac-specific when absent from the healthy and MS cohorts, from over a thousand published viral clones and from other ImmuneACCESS disease sequences. TCRdb applied fastp at Q25 and MiXCR to the public reads, then kept only in-frame beta chains. Each CDR3 protein gets just one entry, which takes the most common genes and DNA from the rows behind it. These V and J calls originate from TCRdb's pipeline instead of the authors' own analysis. In all, the sample holds tens of thousands of distinct CDR3 sequences, and around 96% of those were seen once. The top ten constitute roughly 0.62% of the sample.

The TCR originated in a human donor with Susac syndrome. The chain couples TRBV28 to TRBJ1-6, with 9 bases in between that match TRBD1. The sample taken for sequencing was CD8+ T cells from PBMCs. The DNA sequence is given as TGTGCCAGCACGTGGGACAGGGATAATTCACCCCTCCACTTT. It specifies CASTWDRDNSPLHF.